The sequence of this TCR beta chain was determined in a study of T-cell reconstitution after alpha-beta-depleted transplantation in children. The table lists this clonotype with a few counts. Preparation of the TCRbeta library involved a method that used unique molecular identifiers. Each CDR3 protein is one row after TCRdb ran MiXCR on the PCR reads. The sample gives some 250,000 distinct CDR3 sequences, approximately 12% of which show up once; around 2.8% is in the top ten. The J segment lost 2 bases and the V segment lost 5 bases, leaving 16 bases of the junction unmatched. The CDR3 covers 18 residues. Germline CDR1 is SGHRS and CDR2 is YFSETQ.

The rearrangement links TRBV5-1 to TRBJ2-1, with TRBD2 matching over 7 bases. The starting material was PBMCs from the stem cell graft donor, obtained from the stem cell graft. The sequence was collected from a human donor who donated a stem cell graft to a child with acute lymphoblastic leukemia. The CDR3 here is CASRTGFKSGATYNEQFF. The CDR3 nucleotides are TGCGCCAGCAGAACAGGTTTCAAGAGCGGGGCCACCTACAATGAGCAGTTCTTC.